This T cell receptor beta chain was captured by sequencing in a study of CD8 T cells in ankylosing spondylitis. Points from the study as a whole: Some of the motif variants had earlier been found in reactive arthritis patients' fluid and blood. Clones that were linked to disease were CD8+ and were relatively rare in peripheral blood.

Points on this clonotype: Its antigen is not known.

It was by quantitative 5'-RACE with molecular barcodes that TCR beta libraries were made. In TCRdb, the 5' RACE reads were re-called with MiXCR into one record per CDR3 protein. The table lists 200,000 to 300,000 distinct CDR3 sequences, 9.5% to 12% of them singletons, with 6% to 8.5% in the top ten. What was sequenced was blood, either unsorted or a sorted T cell fraction (not recorded which). The clonotype was recovered from a male donor with ankylosing spondylitis or in good health (not recorded which).

The CDR3 protein is CASSPPSATDTQYF. The CDR3 DNA reads TGTGCCAGCTCACCACCGTCGGCCACAGATACGCAGTATTTT. The J gene is TRBJ2-3, the V gene TRBV18; D is uncertain. This CDR3 spans 14 amino acids. Between the trimmed V and J ends, which lost 0 bases and 2 bases, there was a span of 6 bases. The germline V gene encodes CDR1 KGHSH and CDR2 LQKENI.